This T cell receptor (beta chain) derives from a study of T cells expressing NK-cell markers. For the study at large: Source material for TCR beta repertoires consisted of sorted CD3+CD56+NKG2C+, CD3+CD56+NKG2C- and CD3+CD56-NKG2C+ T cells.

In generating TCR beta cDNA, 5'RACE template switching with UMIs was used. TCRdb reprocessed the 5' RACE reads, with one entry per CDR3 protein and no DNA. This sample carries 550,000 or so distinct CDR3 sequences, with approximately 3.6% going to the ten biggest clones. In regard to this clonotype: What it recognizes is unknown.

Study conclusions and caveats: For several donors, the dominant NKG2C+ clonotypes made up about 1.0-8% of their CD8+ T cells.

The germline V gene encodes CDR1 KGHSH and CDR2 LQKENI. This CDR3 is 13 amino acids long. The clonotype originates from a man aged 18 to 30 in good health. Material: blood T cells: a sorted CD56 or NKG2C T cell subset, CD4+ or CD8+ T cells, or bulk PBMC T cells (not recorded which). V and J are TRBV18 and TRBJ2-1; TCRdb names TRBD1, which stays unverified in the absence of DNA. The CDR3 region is CASSPNRGDEQFF.